The clone carrying this T cell receptor (beta chain) appeared a few times. Its antigen is still unknown. The data were obtained in a study of CD8+ T cells in alopecia areata. General observations from the study: In scalp, tofacitinib significantly decreased clonality and expanded CD8+ clones among the top 100.

This CDR3 spans 14 amino acids. CDR1 SGHRS and CDR2 YFSETQ come from the germline V gene. V lost 5 bases, J lost 0 bases, and 12 bases lay in between. Reverse transcribed after extraction, RNA yielded cDNA as the sequencing template. Clones were sequenced by immunoSEQ multiplex PCR, and TCRdb holds only the in-frame ones, with some missing. The sample lists about 300,000 clones, 58% seen once, with approximately 2% in the top ten. Treatment: oral pan-JAK inhibitor, 5-10 mg twice daily. Those with alopecia areata gave lesional scalp punch biopsies and peripheral blood. T lymphocytes (CD4+ and CD8+) were sorted from PBMCs.

The V gene is TRBV5-1, the J gene TRBJ2-7; D remains unclear. Here the sequenced sample was CD4+ T cells sorted from blood, taken at week 24, from a patient treated with tofacitinib. The sequence derives from a human donor with alopecia areata. The CDR3 DNA follows: TGCGCCAGCAGGAACAGCCTCTCCTCCTACGAGCAGTACTTC. Residues: CASRNSLSSYEQYF.